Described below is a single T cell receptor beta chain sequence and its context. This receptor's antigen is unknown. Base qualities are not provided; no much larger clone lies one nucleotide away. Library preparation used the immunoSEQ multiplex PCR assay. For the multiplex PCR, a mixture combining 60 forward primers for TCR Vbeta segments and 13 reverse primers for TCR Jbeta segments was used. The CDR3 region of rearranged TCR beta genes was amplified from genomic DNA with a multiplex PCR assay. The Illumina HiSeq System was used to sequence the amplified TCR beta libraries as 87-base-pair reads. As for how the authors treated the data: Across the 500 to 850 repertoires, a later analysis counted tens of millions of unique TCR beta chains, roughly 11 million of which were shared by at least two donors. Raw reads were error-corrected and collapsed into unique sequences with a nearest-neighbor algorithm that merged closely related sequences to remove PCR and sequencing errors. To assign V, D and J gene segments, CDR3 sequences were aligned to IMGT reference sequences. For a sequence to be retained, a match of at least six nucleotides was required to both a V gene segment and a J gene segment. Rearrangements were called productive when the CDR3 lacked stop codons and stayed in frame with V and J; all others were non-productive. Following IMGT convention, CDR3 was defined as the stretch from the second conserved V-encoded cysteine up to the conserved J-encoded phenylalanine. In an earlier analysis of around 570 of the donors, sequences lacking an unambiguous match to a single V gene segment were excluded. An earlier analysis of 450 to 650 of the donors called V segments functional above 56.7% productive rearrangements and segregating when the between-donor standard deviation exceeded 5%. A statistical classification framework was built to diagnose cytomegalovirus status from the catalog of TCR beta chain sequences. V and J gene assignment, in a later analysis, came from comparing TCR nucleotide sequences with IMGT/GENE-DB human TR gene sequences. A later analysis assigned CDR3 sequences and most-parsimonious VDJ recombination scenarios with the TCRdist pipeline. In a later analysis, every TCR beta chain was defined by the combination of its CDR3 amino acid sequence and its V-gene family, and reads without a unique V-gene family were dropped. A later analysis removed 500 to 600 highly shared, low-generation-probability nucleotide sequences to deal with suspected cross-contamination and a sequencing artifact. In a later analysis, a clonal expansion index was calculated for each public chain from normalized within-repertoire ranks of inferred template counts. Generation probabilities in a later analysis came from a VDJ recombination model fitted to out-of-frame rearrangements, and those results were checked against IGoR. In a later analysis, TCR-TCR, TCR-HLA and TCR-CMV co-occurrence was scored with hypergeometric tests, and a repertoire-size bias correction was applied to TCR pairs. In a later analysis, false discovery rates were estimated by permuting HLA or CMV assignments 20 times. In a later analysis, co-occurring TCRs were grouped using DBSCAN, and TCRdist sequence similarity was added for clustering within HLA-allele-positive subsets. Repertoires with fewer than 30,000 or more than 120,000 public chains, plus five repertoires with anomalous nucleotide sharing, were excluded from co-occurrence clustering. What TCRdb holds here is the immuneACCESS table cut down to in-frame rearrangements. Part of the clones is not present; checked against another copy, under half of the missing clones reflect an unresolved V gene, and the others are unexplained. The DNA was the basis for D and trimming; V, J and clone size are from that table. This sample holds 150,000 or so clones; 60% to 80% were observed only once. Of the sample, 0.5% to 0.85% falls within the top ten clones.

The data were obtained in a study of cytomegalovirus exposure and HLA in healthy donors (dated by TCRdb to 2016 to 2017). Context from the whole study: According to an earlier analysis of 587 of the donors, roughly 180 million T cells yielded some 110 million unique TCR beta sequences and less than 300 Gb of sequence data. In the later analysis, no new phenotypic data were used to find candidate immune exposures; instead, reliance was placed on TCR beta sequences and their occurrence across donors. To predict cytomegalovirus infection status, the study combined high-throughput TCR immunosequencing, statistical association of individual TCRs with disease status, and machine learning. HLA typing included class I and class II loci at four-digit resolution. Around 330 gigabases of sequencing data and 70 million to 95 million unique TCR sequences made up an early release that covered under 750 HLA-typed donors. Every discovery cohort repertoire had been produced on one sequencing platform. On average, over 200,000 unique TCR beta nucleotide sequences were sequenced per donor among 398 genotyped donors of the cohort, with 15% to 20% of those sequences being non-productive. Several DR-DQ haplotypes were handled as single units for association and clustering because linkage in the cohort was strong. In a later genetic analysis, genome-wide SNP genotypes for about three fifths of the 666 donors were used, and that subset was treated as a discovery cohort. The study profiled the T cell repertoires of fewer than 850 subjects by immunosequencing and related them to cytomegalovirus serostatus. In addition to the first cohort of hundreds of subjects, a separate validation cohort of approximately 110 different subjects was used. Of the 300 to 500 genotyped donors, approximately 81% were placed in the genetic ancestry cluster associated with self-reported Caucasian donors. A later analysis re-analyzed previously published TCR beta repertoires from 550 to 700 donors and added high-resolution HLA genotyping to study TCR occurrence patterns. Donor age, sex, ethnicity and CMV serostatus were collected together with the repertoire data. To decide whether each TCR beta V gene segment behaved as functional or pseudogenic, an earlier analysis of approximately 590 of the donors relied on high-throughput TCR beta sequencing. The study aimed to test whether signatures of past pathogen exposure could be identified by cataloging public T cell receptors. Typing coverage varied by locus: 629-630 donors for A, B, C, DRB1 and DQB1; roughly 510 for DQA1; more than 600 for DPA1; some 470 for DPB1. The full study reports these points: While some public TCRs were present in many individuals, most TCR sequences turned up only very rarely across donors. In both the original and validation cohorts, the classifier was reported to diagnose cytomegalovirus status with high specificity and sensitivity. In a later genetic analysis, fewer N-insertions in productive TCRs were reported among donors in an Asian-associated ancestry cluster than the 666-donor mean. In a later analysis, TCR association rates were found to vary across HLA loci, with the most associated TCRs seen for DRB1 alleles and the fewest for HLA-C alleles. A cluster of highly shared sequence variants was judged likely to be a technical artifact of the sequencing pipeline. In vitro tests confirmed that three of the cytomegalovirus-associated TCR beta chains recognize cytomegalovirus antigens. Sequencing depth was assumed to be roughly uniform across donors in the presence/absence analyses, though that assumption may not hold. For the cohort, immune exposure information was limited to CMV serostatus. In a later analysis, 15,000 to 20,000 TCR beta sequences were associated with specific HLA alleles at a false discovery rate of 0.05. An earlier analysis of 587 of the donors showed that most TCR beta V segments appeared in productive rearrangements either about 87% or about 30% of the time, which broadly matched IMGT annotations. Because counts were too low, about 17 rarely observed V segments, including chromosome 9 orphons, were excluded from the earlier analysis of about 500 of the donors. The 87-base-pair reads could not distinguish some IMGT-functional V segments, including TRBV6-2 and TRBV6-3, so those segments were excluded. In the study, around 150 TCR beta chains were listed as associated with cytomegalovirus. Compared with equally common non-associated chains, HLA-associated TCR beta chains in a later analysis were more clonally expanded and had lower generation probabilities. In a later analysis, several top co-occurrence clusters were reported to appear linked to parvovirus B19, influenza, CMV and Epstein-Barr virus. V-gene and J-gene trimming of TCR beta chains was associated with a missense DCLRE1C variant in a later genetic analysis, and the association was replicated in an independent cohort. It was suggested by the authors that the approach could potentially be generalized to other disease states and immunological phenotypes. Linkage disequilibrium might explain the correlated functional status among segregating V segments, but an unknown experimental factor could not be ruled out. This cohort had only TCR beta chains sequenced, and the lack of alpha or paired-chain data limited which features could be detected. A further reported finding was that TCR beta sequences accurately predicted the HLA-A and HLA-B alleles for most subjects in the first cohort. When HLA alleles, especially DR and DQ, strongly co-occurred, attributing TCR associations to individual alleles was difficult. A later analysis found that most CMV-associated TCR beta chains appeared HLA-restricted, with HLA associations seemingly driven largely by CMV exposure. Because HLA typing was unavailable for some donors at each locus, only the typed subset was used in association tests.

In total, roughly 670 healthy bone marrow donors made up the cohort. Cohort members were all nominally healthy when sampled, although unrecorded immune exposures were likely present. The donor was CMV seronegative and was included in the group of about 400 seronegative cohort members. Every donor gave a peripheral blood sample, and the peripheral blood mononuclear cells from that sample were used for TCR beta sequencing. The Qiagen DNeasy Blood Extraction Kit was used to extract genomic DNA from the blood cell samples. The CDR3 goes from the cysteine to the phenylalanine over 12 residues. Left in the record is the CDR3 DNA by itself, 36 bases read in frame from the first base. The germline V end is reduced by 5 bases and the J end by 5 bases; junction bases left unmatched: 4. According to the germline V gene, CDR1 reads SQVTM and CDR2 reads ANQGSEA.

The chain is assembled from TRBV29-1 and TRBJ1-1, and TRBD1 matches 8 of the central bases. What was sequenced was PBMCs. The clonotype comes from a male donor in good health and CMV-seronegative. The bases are TGCAGCGTTCAAGGACAGGGTACTGAAGCTTTCTTT. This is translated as CSVQGQGTEAFF.